This T cell receptor (beta chain) comes out of a study of cytomegalovirus exposure and HLA in healthy donors. CDR1 is MNHNS and CDR2 is SASEGT in the germline V gene. Deletions cut 4 bases from V and 3 bases from J, with 13 bases between. The CDR3 has 14 residues. Findings and caveats of the study: Most CMV-associated TCR beta chains were later found to appear HLA-restricted.

Vbeta (60) and Jbeta (13) primers were used in the PCR. Sequencing used immunoSEQ multiplex PCR; TCRdb keeps in-frame clones, though not all of them. The repertoire holds some 54,000 clones, with 73% as singletons. Turning to this clone: Its antigen is still unknown.

The gene calls are TRBV6-1 and TRBJ2-7; possibly TRBD2 for D (5 bases). Material for sequencing was PBMCs. This clonotype originated in a man aged 18 to 29 in good health and CMV-seronegative. Here the CDR3 reads CASSAGVGSYEQYF. The CDR3 DNA reads as TGTGCCAGCAGTGCCGGGGTAGGCAGCTACGAGCAGTACTTC.